This TCR beta chain was obtained from a study of shared clonotypes between healthy human individuals (dated by TCRdb to 2018 to 2021). Concerning the study at large: The cohort included a few men and two women between 18 and 49 years of age. For each donor, CD4 naive and CD4 memory were each run on three plates, CD8 naive on two plates, and CD8 memory on one plate. To estimate repertoire size and how much clonotype sharing occurs between individuals, the study deeply sequenced the blood TCR repertoires of five healthy adults. Libraries were prepared and TCR repertoires were sequenced by different laboratories using diverse techniques, in order to increase sequencing depth and limit assay-specific biases. Leukapheresis yielded between about 0.94 and 8.9 billion PBMCs per donor.

For this clone: The antigen it recognizes is unknown. The input lacks base qualities; no much larger clone sits a single base away.

From cysteine to phenylalanine, the CDR3 is 12 amino acids long. CDR3 DNA is the only sequence kept; it has 36 bases, read in frame from the first base. The germline V gene provides CDR1 SGHNT and CDR2 YENEEA. V drops 4 bases and J drops 6 bases, leaving 6 bases in between. Using the deep immunoSEQ assay, TCR CDR3 regions were amplified from genomic DNA by multiplex PCR. Extracted genomic DNA from each cell subset was distributed evenly across all wells of several immunoSEQ 96-well plates, and each plate was treated as a replicate. For sorted subsets, about 0.2 ug genomic DNA, equal to 30,000 or so T cell genomes, was loaded into each replicate PCR. Purified libraries were quantified with a Qubit 3.0 fluorometer, sized on a Bioanalyzer 2100, and re-quantified with the KAPA Library Quantification kit. Every immunoSEQ 96-well plate was sequenced on a separate single-read 150-cycle Illumina NextSeq 550 flow cell. The original methods were these. The immunoSEQ output contained only junctional sequences without quality scores, so filtering could not match that applied to full-length reads. Sequences were annotated with PyIR, a Python wrapper for IgBLAST v1.9, and V/J genes and CDR3 were assigned using IMGT germline references. Reads with weak V/J assignments (E-value above 1e-6), missing CDR3, stop codons, out-of-frame junctions, or ambiguous translated residues were removed. V3J clonotypes were defined by identical inferred V gene, J gene, and CDR3 amino acid sequence. To compute the percentage overlap between repertoires, the number of shared unique clonotypes was divided by the size of the smaller repertoire. RTK rarefaction, the Chao1 estimator, and Recon v2.1 estimates of unobserved clonotypes were used to assess repertoire richness. OLGA was used to compute generation probabilities for all TCRbeta clonotypes that the gDNA method yielded from several donors. In its TCRdb copy, this immuneACCESS table keeps in-frame sequences only and misses some clones. Where compared with another copy, unresolved V genes explain less than half of these, and the others have no known cause. The V and J calls and clone size were taken over from that table, and D and trimming were inferred from the DNA. Present in this sample are roughly 810,000 clones, 90% to 98% of which were seen just once. The ten top clones hold under 0.25% of the sample.

General study outcomes and caveats: Based on pairwise subsampling, the degree of clonotype sharing among donors was expected to be affected by sequencing depth. Naive subsets generally had larger estimated clonotype richness than memory subsets did. Sampling was limited to blood, and TCR repertoires in tissue likely differ from TCR repertoires in blood. Incomplete sequencing was indicated by rarefaction of sorted-subset datasets, despite the large sequencing depth. Compared with non-shared clonotypes, the clonotypes found in all four sorted-subset donors had higher generation probabilities. The genetic and exposure-history diversity represented was limited by the small number of donors. When several donors were compared, the shared fraction of clonotypes was about 5% for naive CD4, less than 4% for naive CD8, 2% to 2.5% for memory CD4, and around 0.4% for memory CD8.

CD8 naive samples were obtained by positive selection for CCR7 among CD45RO-negative cells, yielding a CD45RA+CCR7+ population from which TemRA cells were excluded. Donors were healthy HIV-negative adults with no recently reported acute infections or vaccinations. Only Caucasian adults living in Nashville, Tennessee, USA were represented among the donors. Blood was obtained by leukapheresis, after which PBMCs were separated by Ficoll-Histopaque density gradient centrifugation and cryopreserved in liquid nitrogen vapor phase. Purity and quantity of every magnetically sorted T cell population were checked by analytical flow cytometry. From each sorted fraction, genomic DNA was isolated and quantified by UV absorbance on a Nanodrop 2000c.

This sequence originates from a man aged 30 to 39 in good health. The sequence links TRBV11-3 to TRBJ2-2; no D gene can be assigned with confidence. Sample: naive CD8+ T cells sorted from blood. The intended sense of this specimen's cell subset or site label: CD45RA+CCR7+. The CDR3 has the sequence CASSSYAGELFF. The DNA sequence reads TGTGCCAGCAGCTCCTACGCCGGGGAGCTGTTTTTT.